One sample yielded the 18 T cell receptor beta chains listed below, sequenced in a study of cytomegalovirus exposure and HLA in healthy donors. The PCR used 60 Vbeta and 13 Jbeta primers. Assay used: immunoSEQ multiplex PCR; TCRdb lists only in-frame clones, some missing. The table includes 220,000 or so clones, 82% detected once. Sequences were obtained from PBMCs. Receptor source: a woman aged 40 to 50 in good health and CMV-seronegative.

This rearrangement joins TRBV2 to TRBJ2-7, with D hard to call. This CDR3 comprises 14 residues. V lost 4 bases to trimming and J lost 1 base, with 11 bases between them. Germline lookup yields CDR1 SNHLY and CDR2 FYNNEI. The CDR3: CASSVWAKSYEQYF. DNA of the CDR3: TGTGCCAGCAGTGTTTGGGCCAAATCCTACGAGCAGTACTTC.

The chain has TRBV11-3 and TRBJ2-3; 9 nucleotides line up with TRBD1. Per the germline V gene, CDR1 is SGHNT and CDR2 is YENEEA. Trimming removed 5 bases from V and 6 bases from J; junction bases left unmatched: 6. CDR3 length: 14 residues. CDR3 protein: CASSPRTGEDTQYF. The CDR3 coding sequence is TGTGCCAGCAGCCCAAGGACAGGGGAGGATACGCAGTATTTT.

This clone was recorded once. The gene calls are TRBV18 and TRBJ2-5; the match to TRBD2 covers 7 bases. The V segment lost 0 bases and the J segment 13 bases; nucleotides outside the gene matches: 8. CDR1 is KGHSH, CDR2 LQKENI, per germline. The CDR3 covers 13 residues. CDR3 in DNA: TGTGCCAGCTCACCACCTCAACTAGCGCTGCTGTACTTC. As protein: CASSPPQLALLYF.

This chain joins TRBV15 and TRBJ2-1; TRBD1 might be the D (5 bases). Between the trimmed V and J ends, which lost 0 bases and 8 bases, there was a span of 11 bases. The CDR3 spans 14 residues. Germline V lookup: CDR1 LNHNV, CDR2 YYDKDF (reference sequence). The CDR3 is CATSRDAGWYEQFF. In DNA form, the CDR3 reads TGTGCCACCAGCAGAGATGCAGGGTGGTATGAGCAGTTCTTC.

The chain combines TRBV5-1 with TRBJ2-7; D not resolved. This CDR3 contains 12 residues. The germline CDR1 and CDR2 sequences are SGHRS and YFSETQ. Deletions cut 1 base from V and 2 bases from J, with 4 bases between. The CDR3 sequence: CASSLTAYEQYF. CDR3 nucleotides: TGCGCCAGCAGCTTGACAGCCTACGAGCAGTACTTC.

This clone has just one count. The CDR3 nucleotides read TGTGCCAGCAGTTACTCTGACATCCAAGAGACCCAGTACTTC. Translating it yields CASSYSDIQETQYF. The J gene is TRBJ2-5, the V gene TRBV6-6, with D unresolved. Deletions cut 0 bases from V and 1 base from J, with 6 bases between. Germline lookup yields CDR1 MNHNY and CDR2 SVGAGI (reference sequence). There are 14 residues in the CDR3.

The V gene is TRBV27, the J gene TRBJ2-1; maybe TRBD2 (6 bases). This CDR3 has 14 amino acids. The V gene lost 7 bases and the J gene lost 8 bases, with 18 bases spanning the gap. The germline CDR1 and CDR2 sequences are MNHEY and SMNVEV (reference sequence). The CDR3 DNA reads TGTGCCAGCACGCGGAGACTAGGTATCGATGAGCAGTTCTTC. Its translation is CASTRRLGIDEQFF.

The chain employs TRBV28 and TRBJ2-2; 8 nucleotides align to TRBD2. The CDR3 runs 14 residues. V lost 5 bases and J lost 6; bases outside the gene matches: 5. From germline, CDR1 is MDHEN and CDR2 SYDVKM. DNA for the CDR3: TGTGCCAGCAGTGCGGGGGGAGTGTCCGGGGAGCTGTTTTTT. Translating gives CASSAGGVSGELFF. Together with reference TRBV28 and TRBJ2-2, the CDR3 gives the full variable domain: DVKVTQSSRYLVKRTGEKVFLECVQDMDHENMFWYRQDPGLGLRLIYFSYDVKMKEKGDIPEGYSVSREKKERFSLILESASTNQTSMYLCASSAGGVSGELFFGEGSRLTVL.

The chain employs TRBV29-1 and TRBJ1-5; a possible D gene is TRBD1 (6 bases). Between the trimmed V and J ends, which lost 4 bases and 0 bases, there was a span of 10 bases. CDR1 and CDR2 (germline): SQVTM, ANQGSEA. CDR3 size: 14 residues. The CDR3 is CSVAGQNSNQPQHF. The DNA for the CDR3 is TGCAGCGTTGCTGGACAGAATAGCAATCAGCCCCAGCATTTT.

The chain is built from TRBV5-1 and TRBJ2-2, with D possibly TRBD2 on 7 matching bases. The CDR3 spans 15 residues. V lost 7 bases and J 0 bases, leaving 13 bases between the germline ends. The germline CDR1 and CDR2 sequences are SGHRS and YFSETQ. DNA of the CDR3: TGCGCCAGCGGGGGGGCGGCGGCGAACACCGGGGAGCTGTTTTTT. Translation gives CASGGAAANTGELFF.

The chain joins TRBV19 to TRBJ1-1, with 7 positions matching TRBD1. The CDR3 is 13 residues long. V lost 7 bases to trimming and J lost 2 bases; unmatched junction nucleotides: 4. CDR1 LNHDA and CDR2 SQIVND come from the germline V gene (reference sequence). As DNA, the CDR3 is TGTGCCAGTACCTGGACAGGAAACACTGAAGCTTTCTTT. The encoded protein is CASTWTGNTEAFF.

The rearrangement links TRBV4-1 to TRBJ2-7; D is perhaps TRBD1 (7 bases). Germline lookup yields CDR1 MGHRA and CDR2 YSYEKL. There are 17 residues in the CDR3. Deletions cut 4 bases from V and 0 bases from J, with 19 bases between. The CDR3 nucleotides are TGCGCCAGCAGCCCCCTCGGAGGGGGCAGAACCTCCTACGAGCAGTACTTC. Protein product: CASSPLGGGRTSYEQYF.

The genes are TRBV28 and TRBJ2-7, with D possibly TRBD1 on 6 matching bases. V lost 7 bases, J lost 2 bases, and 18 bases lay in between. CDR3 length equals 15 residues. Germline V gene lookup returns CDR1 MDHEN and CDR2 SYDVKM. The CDR3 nucleotides read TGTGCCAGCATTAATCAGGGACACCGCGCCTACGAGCAGTACTTC. It translates to CASINQGHRAYEQYF.

The chain uses TRBV28 and TRBJ2-3; 9 positions match TRBD2. CDR1 is MDHEN and CDR2 is SYDVKM in the germline V gene. This CDR3 has 16 amino acids. The V segment lost 0 bases and the J segment 6 bases; nucleotides outside the gene matches: 7. This CDR3 reads CASSLWLAGAKDTQYF. In DNA form, the CDR3 reads TGTGCCAGCAGTTTATGGTTAGCGGGAGCTAAGGATACGCAGTATTTT. The variable domain in full, with the rest retrieved from reference TRBV28 and TRBJ2-3, is DVKVTQSSRYLVKRTGEKVFLECVQDMDHENMFWYRQDPGLGLRLIYFSYDVKMKEKGDIPEGYSVSREKKERFSLILESASTNQTSMYLCASSLWLAGAKDTQYFGPGTRLTVL.

This rearrangement joins TRBV28 to TRBJ2-7, with 9 bases matching TRBD2. The CDR3 is 15 amino acids. Per the germline V gene, CDR1 is MDHEN and CDR2 is SYDVKM. The V segment lost 5 bases and the J segment 0 bases; nucleotides outside the gene matches: 5. CDR3 nucleotides: TGTGCCAGCAGTCCTTTTAGCGGGAGCTCCTACGAGCAGTACTTC. Translation: CASSPFSGSSYEQYF.

The gene calls are TRBV27 and TRBJ2-1; TRBD2 matches 7 bases. The CDR3 consists of 17 residues. The J segment lost 7 bases and the V segment lost 10 bases, leaving 22 bases of the junction unmatched. Germline V CDR1 and CDR2: MNHEY, SMNVEV (reference sequence). The DNA for the CDR3 is TGTGCCACTACCGGACTAGTGGGCGGGAAGGGCCCTAATGAGCAGTTCTTC. Its translation: CATTGLVGGKGPNEQFF.

The chain recombines TRBV29-1 with TRBJ2-3; D is unclear. V was shortened by 1 base and J by 2 bases, with 22 bases between the two germline ends. CDR1 is SQVTM, CDR2 ANQGSEA, per germline. CDR3 length: 18 amino acids. CDR3 in DNA: TGCAGCGTTGAAGGGGCGCCATCCTATCCAGGTCCCACAGATACGCAGTATTTT. This encodes CSVEGAPSYPGPTDTQYF.

This clone has a handful of counts. The chain carries TRBV30 and TRBJ1-5, with D uncertain. Germline loops: CDR1 GTSNPN, CDR2 SVGIG (reference sequence). V was shortened by 1 base and J by 9 bases, with 13 bases between the two germline ends. The CDR3 spans 13 residues. CDR3 loop: CAWSDNGDRPQHF. CDR3 DNA: TGTGCCTGGAGTGACAACGGGGATCGGCCCCAGCATTTT.